These T cell receptor beta chains were read from a single sample in a study of blood T cell repertoires in COVID-19. Using immunoSEQ multiplex PCR, the repertoire was profiled, and TCRdb retains in-frame clones only, with some absent. The sample includes about 150,000 clones, around 80% of them seen just once. Sequenced material: peripheral blood. Receptors were obtained from a woman aged 50 to 65 with acute or convalescent COVID-19. Both conserved end residues are part of each CDR3. Each record gives: J gene, V gene, CDR3 protein.

j_gene: TRBJ2-3
v_gene: TRBV9
CDR3aa: CASSVREGSGGDTQYF

j_gene: TRBJ2-5
v_gene: TRBV12-3/TRBV12-4
CDR3aa: CASKLFGEETQYF

j_gene: TRBJ2-3
v_gene: TRBV9
CDR3aa: CASSVRMSTDTQYF

j_gene: TRBJ1-2
v_gene: TRBV5-4
CDR3aa: CASSSPDRTGEYGYTF

j_gene: TRBJ2-1
v_gene: TRBV28
CDR3aa: CASSLYAGGEFF

j_gene: TRBJ2-5
v_gene: TRBV6-2/TRBV6-3
CDR3aa: CASSPGTGAQETQYF

j_gene: TRBJ1-5
v_gene: TRBV27
CDR3aa: CASSFDGRRGNQPQHF

j_gene: TRBJ2-1
v_gene: TRBV11-3
CDR3aa: CASSAGTGYLPEQFF

j_gene: TRBJ1-5
v_gene: TRBV7-8
CDR3aa: CASSLVYRGSNQPQHF

j_gene: TRBJ2-1
v_gene: TRBV5-1
CDR3aa: CASSTSGGATIPSEQFF

j_gene: TRBJ2-6
v_gene: TRBV2
CDR3aa: CASSYQGLGANVLTF